These 30 T cell receptor beta chains were all obtained from the same sample, sequenced in a study of blood T cell repertoires in COVID-19. Here immunoSEQ multiplex PCR was the method, and the copy in TCRdb shows in-frame clones only, minus some. The table lists 160,000 or so clones, nearly 80% of them singletons. Sequenced sample: peripheral blood. The origin of the receptors is a woman of 80 years or more with acute or convalescent COVID-19.

This clone was detected once. The genes are TRBV5-4 and TRBJ1-6; the match to TRBD1 covers 7 bases. The CDR3 contains 16 residues. J lost 5 bases, V lost 4 bases, and 9 bases had no gene match. From germline, CDR1 is SGHNT and CDR2 YYREEE (reference sequence). This CDR3 reads CASSDSYGTDNSPLHF. In DNA, the CDR3 is TGTGCCAGCAGCGACTCCTACGGGACAGATAATTCACCCCTCCACTTT. Variable domain in full (rest from reference TRBV5-4 and TRBJ1-6): ETGVTQSPTHLIKTRGQQVTLRCSSQSGHNTVSWYQQALGQGPQFIFQYYREEENGRGNFPPRFSGLQFPNYSSELNVNALELDDSALYLCASSDSYGTDNSPLHFGNGTRLTVT.

The rearrangement joins TRBV15 to TRBJ1-5; TRBD1 matches at 7 bases. The germline V gene has CDR1 LNHNV and CDR2 YYDKDF (reference sequence). V lost 2 bases to trimming and J lost 2 bases; unmatched junction nucleotides: 3. The CDR3 totals 15 residues. CDR3 region: CATSRLDRGNQPQHF. CDR3 in DNA: TGTGCCACCAGCAGACTAGACAGGGGCAATCAGCCCCAGCATTTT.

CDR3 sequence: CASTPGHSTDTQYF. The CDR3 region has the DNA TGCGCCAGTACTCCGGGACACAGCACAGATACGCAGTATTTT. The V and J genes are TRBV10-1 and TRBJ2-3; tentatively, D is TRBD1 (6 bases). The CDR3 sequence is 14 residues long. The germline V gene encodes CDR1 WNHNN and CDR2 SYGVQD (reference sequence). The ends were cut back, 9 bases at V and 0 bases at J, with 13 bases in the middle.

The chain employs TRBV5-5 and TRBJ1-5, with 7 bases fitting TRBD1. The CDR3 is 14 residues long. J lost 7 bases, V lost 4 bases, and 8 bases had no gene match. Germline loops: CDR1 SGHKS, CDR2 YYEKEE (reference sequence). CDR3 region: CASSTTTGEQPQHF. In DNA, the CDR3 is TGTGCCAGCAGCACTACAACAGGGGAACAGCCCCAGCATTTT.

This chain links TRBV28 with TRBJ2-7; weak D call: TRBD2 (6 bases). Germline loops: CDR1 MDHEN, CDR2 SYDVKM. The V end lost 5 bases, the J end lost 2 bases, and 10 bases lay between the germline ends. There are 13 residues in the CDR3. CDR3 nucleotides: TGTGCCAGCAGTCCGGCGGGGACCTACGAGCAGTACTTC. Its translation: CASSPAGTYEQYF. The full variable domain, in which reference TRBV28 and TRBJ2-7 provide the parts outside the CDR3, is DVKVTQSSRYLVKRTGEKVFLECVQDMDHENMFWYRQDPGLGLRLIYFSYDVKMKEKGDIPEGYSVSREKKERFSLILESASTNQTSMYLCASSPAGTYEQYFGPGTRLTVT.

This chain links TRBV5-1 with TRBJ1-6; no clear D. The CDR3 contains 15 residues. V lost 1 base and J lost 7, with 12 bases in between. Per the germline V gene, CDR1 is SGHRS and CDR2 is YFSETQ. The CDR3 here is CASSLNEVPNSPLHF. CDR3 sequence (DNA): TGCGCCAGCAGCTTGAACGAGGTGCCAAATTCACCCCTCCACTTT.

J is TRBJ1-3 and V is TRBV9; TRBD1 is a possible D gene (6 bases). The CDR3 has 14 residues. V lost 7 bases and J 0 bases, leaving 11 bases between the germline ends. Germline loops: CDR1 SGDLS, CDR2 YYNGEE. The DNA of the CDR3 is TGTGCCAGCCGACGGGACACCTCTGGAAACACCATATATTTT. Translated: CASRRDTSGNTIYF.

The chain employs TRBV27 and TRBJ1-6, with TRBD1 identical over 8 bases. The CDR3 totals 13 residues. Losses at the gene ends were 6 bases for V and 8 bases for J; bases not matched to a gene: 3. The germline V gene has CDR1 MNHEY and CDR2 SMNVEV (reference sequence). The DNA of the CDR3 is TGTGCCAGCAGCGGGACAGGCGATTCACCCCTCCACTTT. It yields the protein CASSGTGDSPLHF.

The CDR3 coding sequence is TGCGCCAGCAGCCCCCAAGGACAGGGCTTCTATGGCTACACCTTC. Translating it yields CASSPQGQGFYGYTF. The chain employs TRBV5-1 and TRBJ1-2; TRBD1 aligns across 8 bases. CDR3 length: 15 residues. The V gene end was trimmed by 4 bases and the J gene end by 4 bases; junction bases not matched to a gene: 9. The V gene's germline CDR1 is SGHRS and CDR2 YFSETQ.

This clone was counted a single time. The rearrangement links TRBV3-1 (or the pseudogene TRBV3-2) to TRBJ2-3, with TRBD2 matching 9 bases. Unmatched junction bases numbered 11, after V lost 0 bases and J lost 4 bases. The germline CDR1 and CDR2 sequences are LGHDT and YNNKEL (reference sequence). CDR3 length equals 18 residues. As DNA, the CDR3 is TGTGCCAGCAGCCAAGACGGTGGCGGGGGGGTTAGCGCAGATACGCAGTATTTT. Translating it yields CASSQDGGGGVSADTQYF.

The chain is built from TRBV9 and TRBJ2-6, with 9 bases lining up with TRBD2. Trimming took 1 base from V and 2 from J; bases not matched to a gene: 7. Germline CDR1 and CDR2: SGDLS and YYNGEE. The CDR3 runs 18 residues. The CDR3 region is CASSVLPAGGPGANVLTF. The CDR3 DNA reads as TGTGCCAGCAGCGTACTTCCAGCGGGAGGACCTGGGGCCAACGTCCTGACTTTC.

The chain joins TRBV7-2 to TRBJ2-1, with 10 bases identical to TRBD1. V dropped 3 bases and J dropped 4; count of bases not matched to a gene: 0. The CDR3 consists of 14 residues. The germline V gene has CDR1 SGHTA and CDR2 FQGNSA. The CDR3 protein is CASSLGQGYNEQFF. The CDR3 DNA reads as TGTGCCAGCAGCTTGGGACAGGGGTACAATGAGCAGTTCTTC.

There are many counts of this clone. J is TRBJ2-5 and V is TRBV10-1; perhaps TRBD2 as D (7 bases). This CDR3 region has 13 residues. Germline CDR1 and CDR2: WNHNN and SYGVQD (reference sequence). Trimming shortened V by 6 bases and J by 4 bases, and 12 bases separated the two germline ends. The CDR3 DNA reads as TGCGCCAGCAGCCCCGGGGGGCGAGAGACCCAGTACTTC. This translates into CASSPGGRETQYF.

CDR3 residues: CASREGLIGELFF. For the CDR3, the DNA is TGCGCCAGCAGGGAGGGCCTAATCGGGGAGCTGTTTTTT. This sequence joins TRBV5-1 and TRBJ2-2; tentative D call: TRBD2 (6 bases). This CDR3 region has 13 residues. The V and J ends lost 5 bases and 7 bases respectively, with 12 bases between them. Germline lookup yields CDR1 SGHRS and CDR2 YFSETQ.

The gene calls are TRBV3-1 (or the pseudogene TRBV3-2) and TRBJ2-7, with TRBD2 matching 8 bases. With 1 base clipped from V and 3 bases from J, the junction kept 5 bases outside the gene matches. CDR3 length: 15 residues. CDR1 and CDR2 (germline): LGHDT, YNNKEL (reference sequence). CDR3: CASSQGLAPIYEQYF. As DNA, the CDR3 is TGTGCCAGCAGCCAAGGACTAGCGCCAATCTACGAGCAGTACTTC.

This chain links TRBV21-1 with TRBJ1-2; TRBD1, the table's D call, lacks a check against the DNA. TRBV21-1 is tagged as a pseudogene. The CDR3 totals 14 residues. The CDR3 loop reads CASSKNQGAYGYTF. The CDR3 DNA follows: TGTGCCAGCAGCAAAAACCAGGGGGCCTATGGCTACACCTTC.

This chain joins TRBV29-1 and TRBJ1-2, with D unresolved. V lost 4 bases to trimming and J lost 1 base, with 13 bases between them. Per germline, CDR1 SQVTM and CDR2 ANQGSEA. The CDR3 loop spans 14 amino acids. The CDR3 here is CSVGAGMGNYGYTF. For the CDR3, the DNA is TGCAGCGTTGGTGCGGGAATGGGTAACTATGGCTACACCTTC.

The chain couples TRBV27 to TRBJ1-3, with 7 bases aligning to TRBD1. Germline assignment: CDR1 MNHEY and CDR2 SMNVEV (reference sequence). V lost 2 bases, J lost 6 bases, and 4 bases stayed unmatched. The CDR3 consists of 14 residues. This CDR3 is CASSLRDRVNTIYF. The CDR3 region has the DNA TGTGCCAGCAGTTTACGGGACAGAGTAAACACCATATATTTT.

This clone occurred a few times. V gene TRBV13 combines with J gene TRBJ1-2; 10 bases line up with TRBD1. Per the germline V gene, CDR1 is PRHDT and CDR2 is FYEKMQ (reference sequence). After removal of 3 bases from V and 0 bases from J, the junction contained 4 bases not matched to a gene. The CDR3 is 16 residues long. Here the CDR3 DNA reads TGTGCCAGCAGCTTGGGGACAGGGGAGGCTAACTATGGCTACACCTTC. As protein: CASSLGTGEANYGYTF.

The chain uses TRBV11-2 and TRBJ2-5; 8 nucleotides match TRBD2. The CDR3 runs 16 residues. Germline CDR1 and CDR2: SGHAT and FQNNGV. J was trimmed by 4 bases and V by 4 bases; bases with no gene match: 11. The CDR3 sequence: CASSYLSRGGRETQYF. The CDR3 nucleotides are TGTGCCAGCAGCTATCTATCCCGCGGGGGGCGAGAGACCCAGTACTTC. The variable domain in full, completed from reference TRBV11-2 and TRBJ2-5, reads EAGVAQSPRYKIIEKRQSVAFWCNPISGHATLYWYQQILGQGPKLLIQFQNNGVVDDSQLPKDRFSAERLKGVDSTLKIQPAKLEDSAVYLCASSYLSRGGRETQYFGPGTRLLVL.

This sequence joins TRBV11-2 and TRBJ2-5; 8 nucleotides agree with TRBD2. There are 13 residues in the CDR3. Germline lookup yields CDR1 SGHAT and CDR2 FQNNGV. The J segment lost 5 bases and the V segment lost 2 bases, leaving 1 base of the junction unmatched. CDR3 nucleotide sequence: TGTGCCAGCAGCTTACCGGGAGGGGAGACCCAGTACTTC. Protein: CASSLPGGETQYF.

The chain couples TRBV11-2 to TRBJ2-7; D gene uncertain. Trimming removed 3 bases from V and 0 bases from J, with 6 bases in between. This CDR3 has 13 residues. Per germline, CDR1 SGHAT and CDR2 FQNNGV. CDR3 residues: CASSFSGSYEQYF. DNA for the CDR3: TGTGCCAGCAGCTTTTCCGGCTCCTACGAGCAGTACTTC. The full variable domain, with the rest looked up from reference TRBV11-2 and TRBJ2-7, is EAGVAQSPRYKIIEKRQSVAFWCNPISGHATLYWYQQILGQGPKLLIQFQNNGVVDDSQLPKDRFSAERLKGVDSTLKIQPAKLEDSAVYLCASSFSGSYEQYFGPGTRLTVT.

V gene TRBV19 combines with J gene TRBJ2-2; 10 bases agree with TRBD2. This CDR3 is 16 amino acids long. Unmatched junction bases numbered 3, after V lost 5 bases and J lost 0 bases. Germline CDR1 LNHDA, CDR2 SQIVND (reference sequence). The CDR3 sequence is CASSLSGRTNTGELFF. In nucleotides, the CDR3 is TGTGCCAGTAGTCTTAGCGGGAGGACGAACACCGGGGAGCTGTTTTTT.

The chain couples TRBV28 to TRBJ2-5; TRBD2 is a possible D gene (5 bases). Germline CDR1 MDHEN, CDR2 SYDVKM. The ends were cut back, 6 bases at V and 0 bases at J, with 26 bases in the middle. This CDR3 has 19 residues. The CDR3 spells CASRSRGILHPSYQETQYF. CDR3 DNA: TGTGCCAGCAGGTCTCGGGGTATCCTTCATCCTTCGTACCAAGAGACCCAGTACTTC.

This clone showed up just once. The chain is built from TRBV9 and TRBJ2-7; D might be TRBD2 (5 bases). Deletions cut 4 bases from V and 4 bases from J, with 18 bases between. Germline V lookup: CDR1 SGDLS, CDR2 YYNGEE. The CDR3 contains 15 residues. Here the CDR3 DNA reads TGTGCCAGCAGCAGGGCCCAAAGCGGAGCTTACGAGCAGTACTTC. The encoded protein is CASSRAQSGAYEQYF.

The gene calls are TRBV7-2 and TRBJ2-5; TRBD2 matches 15 bases. The CDR3 extends over 16 amino acids. The germline V gene encodes CDR1 SGHTA and CDR2 FQGNSA. With V trimmed by 4 bases and J by 1 base, 1 base remained unmatched. CDR3 sequence (DNA): TGTGCCAGCAGCTCGGGACTAGCGGGGGGCCAAGAGACCCAGTACTTC. Its protein product is CASSSGLAGGQETQYF.

The chain employs TRBV6-5 and TRBJ2-5; 13 nucleotides match TRBD2. The CDR3 spans 15 residues. Looked up from germline, CDR1 is MNHEY and CDR2 is SVGAGI. V shed 6 bases, J shed 5 bases, and the junction held 6 bases outside the gene matches. The CDR3 is CASSVGLAGEETQYF. DNA for the CDR3: TGTGCCAGCAGCGTCGGACTAGCGGGGGAGGAGACCCAGTACTTC.

J is TRBJ2-1 and V is TRBV14; possible D gene TRBD1, 7 bases. The CDR3 is made up of 14 amino acids. Trimming took 0 bases from V and 9 from J, leaving 12 bases between them. The germline CDR1 and CDR2 sequences are SGHDN and FVKESK. CDR3 coding DNA: TGTGCCAGCAGCCAAGATCCCAGGGGGGCTGAGCAGTTCTTC. It specifies CASSQDPRGAEQFF.

V and J are TRBV5-8 and TRBJ2-3; TRBD2 agrees at 11 bases. With V trimmed by 7 bases and J by 0 bases, 7 bases remained unmatched. CDR3 length: 16 residues. Germline V gene sequence: CDR1 SGHTS, CDR2 YDEGEE. The chain's CDR3 is CASRRGLAASTDTQYF. The CDR3 DNA sequence: TGTGCCAGCCGCCGGGGACTAGCGGCTAGCACAGATACGCAGTATTTT.

The genes are TRBV5-1 and TRBJ2-7, with 12 bases matching TRBD2. The ends lost 3 bases at V and 4 bases at J; junction bases unmatched: 8. Germline V lookup: CDR1 SGHRS, CDR2 YFSETQ. This CDR3 comprises 16 residues. The CDR3 DNA follows: TGCGCCAGCAGCTGGAGTTCTAGCGGGAGGGCGTACGAGCAGTACTTC. Translated: CASSWSSSGRAYEQYF.